These 21 T cell receptor beta chains were sequenced from one sample in a study of control samples from healthy donors and cancer patients. Repertoires were generated with immunoSEQ multiplex PCR, while TCRdb's copy carries only in-frame clones and drops some. The sample yields about 98,000 clones, approximately 82% seen once. The sequencing sample was made of blood. The receptor set was obtained from a man between 60 and 75 years old in good health.

The chain couples TRBV5-1 to TRBJ1-1; D unclear. V dropped 0 bases and J dropped 1 base, with 13 bases sitting between them. The CDR3 totals 16 residues. CDR1 SGHRS and CDR2 YFSETQ come from the germline V gene. Written as DNA, the CDR3 is TGCGCCAGCAGCTTGGGGGCAGCGACTGGGAACACTGAAGCTTTCTTT. Encoded protein: CASSLGAATGNTEAFF.

The chain couples TRBV5-6 to TRBJ1-1; no clear D gene. This CDR3 spans 14 amino acids. V gave up 1 base and J gave up 2 bases, with 9 bases separating them. CDR1 and CDR2 (germline): SGHDT, YYEEEE. The CDR3 reads CASSLFRKNTEAFF. The DNA of the CDR3 is TGTGCCAGCAGCTTGTTCAGGAAAAACACTGAAGCTTTCTTT.

The CDR3 DNA follows: TGTGCCAGCAGCTCCGTCCTAAGTGGGACTGAAGCTTTCTTT. Protein product: CASSSVLSGTEAFF. The chain recombines TRBV3-1 (or the pseudogene TRBV3-2) with TRBJ1-1; unclear D gene. Trimming removed 5 bases at V and 5 bases at J, with 15 bases between. Germline CDR1 and CDR2: LGHDT and YNNKEL (reference sequence). This CDR3 has 14 amino acids.

The gene calls are TRBV6-5 and TRBJ2-2; D could derive from TRBD1 or TRBD2 (5 bases each). Germline V gene data show CDR1 as MNHEY and CDR2 as SVGAGI. There are 14 residues in the CDR3. The CDR3 protein is CVVMGEEGTGELFF. CDR3 nucleotides: TGTGTCGTAATGGGGGAAGAAGGAACCGGGGAGCTGTTTTTT.

The J gene is TRBJ2-7, the V gene TRBV4-1; tentatively, D is TRBD2 (6 bases). The germline V and J ends were trimmed by 3 bases and 2 bases, with 17 bases remaining between them. The CDR3 loop spans 16 amino acids. Per germline, CDR1 MGHRA and CDR2 YSYEKL. The CDR3 is CASSQDKDYRAYEQYF. CDR3 in DNA: TGCGCCAGCAGCCAGGACAAGGACTACCGCGCCTACGAGCAGTACTTC.

This sequence joins TRBV11-1 and TRBJ1-1; D uncertain. CDR1 and CDR2 from the germline V gene are SGHAT and FQDESV (reference sequence). V lost 5 bases, J lost 1 base, and 14 bases lay in between. The CDR3 has 15 amino acids. The chain's CDR3 is CASSPSRLSNTEAFF. CDR3 in DNA: TGTGCCAGCAGCCCCAGCCGGCTTTCGAACACTGAAGCTTTCTTT.

This clone has more than one count but fewer than ten. The V call is TRBV30, the J call TRBJ1-1; D is unclear. This CDR3 is 13 amino acids long. V dropped 1 base and J dropped 2 bases, with 8 bases sitting between them. Germline CDR1 GTSNPN, CDR2 SVGIG (reference sequence). This CDR3 is CAWSGNINTEAFF. CDR3 in DNA: TGTGCCTGGAGTGGAAATATTAACACTGAAGCTTTCTTT.

This clone showed up just a few times. The gene calls are TRBV7-8 and TRBJ1-1; 7 positions match TRBD1. Per germline, CDR1 SGHVS and CDR2 FQNEAQ. The CDR3 runs to 15 residues. The trim removed 1 base at V and 5 bases at J, leaving 7 bases unmatched. The CDR3 bases are TGTGCCAGCAGCTTAGTTCAGGGGGGAAGGACTGAAGCTTTCTTT. Its translation: CASSLVQGGRTEAFF.

This chain connects TRBV12-3 or TRBV12-4 to TRBJ1-2; D gene unclear. V gave up 3 bases and J gave up 6 bases, with 11 bases separating them. This CDR3 region has 13 residues. The CDR3: CASSFSPVHGYTF. CDR3 nucleotide sequence: TGTGCCAGCAGTTTTTCCCCGGTCCATGGCTACACCTTC.

This rearrangement joins TRBV27 to TRBJ2-7, with 12 bases that match TRBD1. The CDR3 contains 15 residues. CDR1 is MNHEY and CDR2 is SMNVEV in the germline V gene (reference sequence). Trimming at V came to 4 bases and at J to 6 bases, leaving 7 bases not matched to a gene. In DNA form, the CDR3 reads TGTGCCAGCAGTTCGTTGGGGACAGGGGGCGGCGAGCAGTACTTC. Translated, it gives CASSSLGTGGGEQYF.

V and J are TRBV7-9 and TRBJ1-6, with 7 bases lining up with TRBD1. J was trimmed by 6 bases and V by 5 bases; bases with no gene match: 7. Germline assignment: CDR1 SEHNR and CDR2 FQNEAQ (reference sequence). The CDR3 extends over 15 amino acids. The CDR3 sequence is CASSPSGTVNSPLHF. DNA of the CDR3: TGTGCCAGCAGCCCCTCCGGGACAGTTAATTCACCCCTCCACTTT.

The chain joins TRBV5-3 to TRBJ2-1; D remains unclear. TRBV5-3 qualifies as an ORF whose function is uncertain. This CDR3 has 13 amino acids. The V end lost 0 bases, the J end lost 12 bases, and 13 bases lay between the germline ends. DNA for the CDR3: TGTGCCAGAAGCTTGGCAGGTGGGCTAGGGCAGTTCTTC. Residues: CARSLAGGLGQFF.

V usage is TRBV7-8 and J usage is TRBJ2-5, with 8 positions matching TRBD1. The CDR3 has 17 residues. J was trimmed by 5 bases and V by 0 bases; bases with no gene match: 11. Germline CDR1 and CDR2: SGHVS and FQNEAQ. The CDR3 is CASSLAFEGQGAETQYF. The CDR3 DNA sequence: TGTGCCAGCAGCTTAGCGTTCGAAGGACAGGGAGCCGAGACCCAGTACTTC.

J is TRBJ2-2 and V is TRBV5-4; D call uncertain. This CDR3 contains 16 residues. The germline CDR1 and CDR2 sequences are SGHNT and YYREEE (reference sequence). Trimming pared 0 bases from V and 0 bases from J, leaving 9 bases between. CDR3 coding DNA: TGTGCCAGCAGCTTGGTGCCGGACCCGAACACCGGGGAGCTGTTTTTT. Translated: CASSLVPDPNTGELFF.

The chain links TRBV7-9 to TRBJ1-1; D is perhaps TRBD1 (6 bases). Germline-derived CDR1 and CDR2 are SEHNR and FQNEAQ (reference sequence). This CDR3 contains 17 residues. Trimming cost V 3 bases and J 4 bases, with 21 bases left between them. The CDR3 DNA follows: TGTGCCAGCAGCTTTCTACAAATAGAGGGGGGGAGCACTGAAGCTTTCTTT. It yields the protein CASSFLQIEGGSTEAFF.

The CDR3 coding sequence is TGTGCCAGCATTACGGACAGAAATAATTCACCCCTCCACTTT. This encodes CASITDRNNSPLHF. The genes are TRBV27 and TRBJ1-6; TRBD1 might be the D (6 bases). Germline-derived CDR1 and CDR2 are MNHEY and SMNVEV (reference sequence). The CDR3 is made up of 14 amino acids. Trimming shortened V by 7 bases and J by 5 bases, and 12 bases separated the two germline ends.

The rearrangement links TRBV4-2 to TRBJ2-7; the D call may be TRBD1 or TRBD2 (6 bases each). Trimming pared 4 bases from V and 5 bases from J, leaving 15 bases between. Per the germline V gene, CDR1 is LGHNA and CDR2 is YNFKEQ. This CDR3 is built from 14 residues. The CDR3 DNA reads as TGTGCCAGCAGCCCCGGAGGGGGGCCCAACGAGCAGTACTTC. Amino acid sequence: CASSPGGGPNEQYF.

J is TRBJ2-1 and V is TRBV30; 10 bases agree with TRBD2. Looked up from germline, CDR1 is GTSNPN and CDR2 is SVGIG (reference sequence). The CDR3 length is 16 residues. The junction had 5 bases not matched to a gene; V was cut back by 2 bases and J by 1 base. The CDR3 here is CAWSSLAGVSYNEQFF. In nucleotides, the CDR3 is TGTGCCTGGAGTAGCCTAGCGGGAGTATCCTACAATGAGCAGTTCTTC.

The V gene is TRBV5-6, the J gene TRBJ1-3; D uncertain. Germline V gene lookup returns CDR1 SGHDT and CDR2 YYEEEE. The CDR3 runs 16 residues. V dropped 0 bases and J dropped 1 base, with 11 bases sitting between them. CDR3 region: CASSLAGRPSGNTIYF. The CDR3 region has the DNA TGTGCCAGCAGCTTGGCCGGGCGCCCTTCTGGAAACACCATATATTTT.

This clone was observed a single time. V usage is TRBV12-2 and J usage is TRBJ2-7; the D call in the table, TRBD1, was not verified against the DNA. TRBV12-2 is a known pseudogene. The CDR3 sequence is 13 residues long. In DNA form, the CDR3 reads TGTGCAAGTCGCTTAGGAAGGGGGTACGAGCAGTACTTC. Its translation is CASRLGRGYEQYF.

V and J are TRBV30 and TRBJ2-1; 12 bases match TRBD2. V lost 6 bases, J lost 10 bases, and 10 bases stayed unmatched. Germline V gene sequence: CDR1 GTSNPN, CDR2 SVGIG (reference sequence). The CDR3 runs 14 residues. CDR3 in amino acids: CACTTSGRYYEQFF. The CDR3 DNA sequence: TGTGCCTGTACAACTAGCGGGAGGTACTACGAGCAGTTCTTC.